The rows below give T cell receptor beta chains drawn from one sample of a study of blood T cell repertoires in COVID-19. Clones were read by immunoSEQ multiplex PCR, and TCRdb kept only the in-frame ones, dropping some. The table records 55,000 to 70,000 clones, more than 75% of them present only once. The sample consisted of peripheral blood. The receptors were sampled from a man in his 70s with acute or convalescent COVID-19. The CDR3 runs from the conserved cysteine through the conserved F or W. Clone sizes are given selectively: once, few, many, or a class where the clone is expanded.

>once|TRBV18
CASSPQGLENQPQHF
>.|TRBV6-5
CASFHTKTGGGQLFF
>.|TRBV7-9
CASSFRGGPTNEKLFF
>.|TRBV6-5
CASSYLRGGGELFF
>.|TRBV11-2
CASSPLAGSSYEQYF
>.|TRBV14
CASSQYGESSYNEQFF
>.|TRBV6-5
CAPAPRGERTGELFF
>.|TRBV10-3
CAISPERGLLSYEQYF
>.|TRBV6-1
CASSERPPQEGNQPQHF
>.|TRBV18
CASSSGQVSMNTEAFF
>few|TRBV28
CASSRGTGYTEAFF
>few|TRBV5-4
CASSFSVADANTGELFF
>.|TRBV18
CASSSSYREPAHGNTIYF
>.|TRBV23-1
CASSQLPSGRAETQYF
>.|TRBV5-1
CASSSNRQGQTGELFF
>.|TRBV7-2
CASSLGTASQYF
>.|TRBV6-5
CASSLIGDYEQYF
>.|TRBV3-1/TRBV3-2
CASSHLLTSDTQYF
>once|TRBV18
CASSPQDRVTEAFF
>.|TRBV29-1
CSGLGSMNTEAFF
>.|TRBV28
CASSLAGGASGELFF
>.|TRBV5-1
CASSRGQSADTQYF
>.|TRBV3-1/TRBV3-2
CASSSPSGGSRSDTQYF
>.|TRBV11-3
CASSKGGETQYF
>.|TRBV10-3
CAISEQAYEQYF
>.|TRBV12-3/TRBV12-4
CASSQRVNTEAFF
>.|TRBV19
CASSPGGTGENYGYTF
>.|TRBV5-6
CASSSPSRDAQETQYF
>.|TRBV6-1
CASSSELQGVYGYTF
>.|TRBV9
CASSVASFSGYTF
>.|TRBV19
CASSTRGPSTEAFF
>once|TRBV19
CASRGGDATYEQYF